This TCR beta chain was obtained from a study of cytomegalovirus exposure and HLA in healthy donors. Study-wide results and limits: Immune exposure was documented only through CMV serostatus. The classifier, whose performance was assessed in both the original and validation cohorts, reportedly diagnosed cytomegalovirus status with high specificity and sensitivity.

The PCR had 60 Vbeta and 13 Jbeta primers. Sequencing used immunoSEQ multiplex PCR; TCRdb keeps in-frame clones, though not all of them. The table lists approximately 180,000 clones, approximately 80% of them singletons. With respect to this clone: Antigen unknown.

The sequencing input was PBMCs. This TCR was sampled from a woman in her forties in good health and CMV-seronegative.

The CDR3 sequence: CASSQDYRGHVYGYTF. The CDR3 nucleotides read TGCGCCAGCAGCCAAGACTACAGGGGGCACGTCTATGGCTACACCTTC. This chain uses TRBV4-3 with TRBJ1-2, with 9 nucleotides matching TRBD1. The CDR3 consists of 16 residues. V lost 0 bases to trimming and J lost 4 bases; unmatched junction nucleotides: 6. Germline CDR1 reads LGHNA; CDR2 reads YSLEER.